A single sample is the source of the 19 T cell receptor beta chains below, sequenced in a study of T cell changes during pregnancy in multiple sclerosis. Sequencing used immunoSEQ multiplex PCR; TCRdb keeps in-frame clones, though not all of them. This table has some 47,000 clones, around 90% appearing once. The source was peripheral blood, collected in the first trimester of pregnancy. The receptors were sampled from a female donor with multiple sclerosis, enrolled in a pregnancy study.

The chain has TRBV28 and TRBJ1-5; the D gene is possibly TRBD1 (5 bases). CDR1 is MDHEN, CDR2 SYDVKM, per germline. The CDR3 has 15 amino acids. Trimming shortened V by 5 bases and J by 5 bases, and 16 bases separated the two germline ends. CDR3: CASSPPHRNYQPQHF. The CDR3 DNA is TGTGCCAGCAGTCCCCCCCACAGGAACTATCAGCCCCAGCATTTT.

This chain connects TRBV7-2 to TRBJ1-5; D is unclear. This CDR3 is built from 12 residues. Trimming pared 2 bases from V and 4 bases from J, leaving 3 bases between. Germline V gene sequence: CDR1 SGHTA, CDR2 FQGNSA. The CDR3 loop reads CASSLLNQPQHF. CDR3 bases: TGTGCCAGCAGCTTACTTAATCAGCCCCAGCATTTT.

The rearrangement joins TRBV4-1 to TRBJ2-3; possible D gene TRBD2, 6 bases. The CDR3 is made up of 15 amino acids. V was shortened by 0 bases and J by 2 bases, with 9 bases between the two germline ends. Germline CDR1 reads MGHRA; CDR2 reads YSYEKL. In DNA, the CDR3 is TGCGCCAGCAGCCAAGAGGCGGGGATCACAGATACGCAGTATTTT. As protein: CASSQEAGITDTQYF.

The chain recombines TRBV7-2 with TRBJ1-4, with D perhaps TRBD1 (6 bases). Germline assignment: CDR1 SGHTA and CDR2 FQGNSA. The CDR3 sequence is 15 residues long. Trimming took 2 bases from V and 4 from J, leaving 11 bases between them. The CDR3 loop is CASSLSGVDNEKLFF. CDR3 coding DNA: TGTGCCAGCAGCTTATCAGGGGTTGATAATGAAAAACTGTTTTTT.

V and J are TRBV5-5 and TRBJ2-6; D ambiguous. CDR3 length: 17 amino acids. V was clipped by 1 base and J by 0 bases, with 11 bases between them. The germline V gene encodes CDR1 SGHKS and CDR2 YYEKEE (reference sequence). The CDR3 is CASSLSTARSGANVLTF. In nucleotides, the CDR3 is TGTGCCAGCAGCTTGTCGACTGCCCGCTCTGGGGCCAACGTCCTGACTTTC.

This chain links TRBV19 with TRBJ1-5; 7 bases fit TRBD1. This CDR3 spans 19 amino acids. Germline lookup yields CDR1 LNHDA and CDR2 SQIVND (reference sequence). Trimming took 5 bases from V and 6 from J; bases not matched to a gene: 22. CDR3 nucleotide sequence: TGTGCCAGTAGTCCTGGGGACAGAAAAATGACTACTTGGCGTCAGCCCCAGCATTTT. It yields the protein CASSPGDRKMTTWRQPQHF.

The chain is built from TRBV30 and TRBJ1-5, with a possible D match to TRBD1 (5 bases). V shed 2 bases and J shed 0 bases, with 8 bases lying between them. Germline CDR1 and CDR2: GTSNPN and SVGIG (reference sequence). This CDR3 comprises 14 residues. In nucleotides, the CDR3 is TGTGCCTGGAGTAGGGGAAATAGCAATCAGCCCCAGCATTTT. Protein: CAWSRGNSNQPQHF.

The CDR3 DNA sequence: TGTGCCAGCAGCTTAGGGACAGTCTATAATTCACCCCTCCACTTT. This translates into CASSLGTVYNSPLHF. The chain couples TRBV7-9 to TRBJ1-6; D might be TRBD1 (6 bases). CDR3 length: 15 residues. From germline, CDR1 is SEHNR and CDR2 FQNEAQ (reference sequence). Trimming cost V 1 base and J 3 bases, with 7 bases left between them. Combining the CDR3 with reference TRBV7-9 and TRBJ1-6 gives the whole variable domain DTGVSQNPRHKITKRGQNVTFRCDPISEHNRLYWYRQTLGQGPEFLTYFQNEAQLEKSRLLSDRFSAERPKGSFSTLEIQRTEQGDSAMYLCASSLGTVYNSPLHFGNGTRLTVT.

V gene TRBV23-1 combines with J gene TRBJ1-2, with 7 nucleotides matching TRBD1. TRBV23-1 is an ORF, with its function uncertain. The CDR3 sequence is 16 residues long. V shed 3 bases and J 3 bases; nucleotides not matched to a gene: 10. The CDR3 region has the DNA TGCGCCAGCAGTCATAACCGACAGGGAATCGACTATGGCTACACCTTC. Translation: CASSHNRQGIDYGYTF.

The chain combines TRBV11-2 with TRBJ1-1; D unresolved. V was trimmed by 5 bases and J by 11 bases, leaving 15 bases between them. CDR3 length: 12 residues. Germline V CDR1 and CDR2: SGHAT, FQNNGV. The CDR3 region is CASSPREGLAFF. The CDR3 nucleotides are TGTGCCAGCAGCCCCCGAGAGGGTTTGGCTTTCTTT. The full variable domain, with the rest looked up from reference TRBV11-2 and TRBJ1-1, is EAGVAQSPRYKIIEKRQSVAFWCNPISGHATLYWYQQILGQGPKLLIQFQNNGVVDDSQLPKDRFSAERLKGVDSTLKIQPAKLEDSAVYLCASSPREGLAFFGQGTRLTVV.

The chain links TRBV7-3 to TRBJ1-5, with 9 bases fitting TRBD1. The germline CDR1 and CDR2 sequences are SGHTA and FQGTGA. This CDR3 contains 19 residues. V lost 2 bases to trimming and J lost 1 base; unmatched junction nucleotides: 12. CDR3 nucleotide sequence: TGTGCCAGCAGCTTACGGAGGTACAGGGGGCGCGGAAGCAATCAGCCCCAGCATTTT. Its translation: CASSLRRYRGRGSNQPQHF.

The gene calls are TRBV7-9 and TRBJ1-2, with 11 bases identical to TRBD1. The V gene's germline CDR1 is SEHNR and CDR2 FQNEAQ (reference sequence). Trimming cost V 5 bases and J 8 bases; bases outside gene matches: 10. The length of the CDR3 is 15 residues. This chain's CDR3 is CASSPIGTGGLGYTF. In DNA, the CDR3 is TGTGCCAGCAGCCCAATTGGGACAGGGGGGCTCGGCTACACCTTC.

This chain joins TRBV28 and TRBJ2-3; TRBD2 aligns across 8 bases. Germline V gene data show CDR1 as MDHEN and CDR2 as SYDVKM. V was pared by 4 bases and J by 1 base, with 10 bases of the junction left unmatched. The CDR3 sequence is 17 residues long. The CDR3 DNA reads as TGTGCCAGCAGTTATCTGACGGGGGGGCGCGGCACAGATACGCAGTATTTT. Encoded protein: CASSYLTGGRGTDTQYF. Supplemented by reference TRBV28 and TRBJ2-3, the full variable domain reads DVKVTQSSRYLVKRTGEKVFLECVQDMDHENMFWYRQDPGLGLRLIYFSYDVKMKEKGDIPEGYSVSREKKERFSLILESASTNQTSMYLCASSYLTGGRGTDTQYFGPGTRLTVL.

The rearrangement links TRBV7-3 to TRBJ1-5; D gene uncertain. This CDR3 region has 14 residues. Germline V CDR1 and CDR2: SGHTA, FQGTGA. The V end lost 10 bases, the J end lost 0 bases, and 13 bases lay between the germline ends. In nucleotides, the CDR3 is TGTGCCACCCCCCCCTTGTATAGCAATCAGCCCCAGCATTTT. Amino acid sequence: CATPPLYSNQPQHF.

This chain joins TRBV2 and TRBJ2-3; 9 bases agree with TRBD2. The CDR3 extends over 16 amino acids. Per the germline V gene, CDR1 is SNHLY and CDR2 is FYNNEI. Trimming cost V 8 bases and J 2 bases; bases outside gene matches: 11. CDR3 nucleotides: TGTGCCAGCTCGAGAAGGGCGGGGGGGGTCACAGATACGCAGTATTTT. This sequence encodes CASSRRAGGVTDTQYF. Full variable domain (remainder filled in from reference TRBV2 and TRBJ2-3): EPEVTQTPSHQVTQMGQEVILRCVPISNHLYFYWYRQILGQKVEFLVSFYNNEISEKSEIFDDQFSVERPDGSNFTLKIRSTKLEDSAMYFCASSRRAGGVTDTQYFGPGTRLTVL.

This clone appeared a single time. The gene calls are TRBV28 and TRBJ2-3; 8 bases map to TRBD2. The trim removed 8 bases at V and 0 bases at J, leaving 13 bases unmatched. CDR1 and CDR2 (germline): MDHEN, SYDVKM. The CDR3 has 17 amino acids. CDR3 sequence reads: CASGVWGLGSSTDTQYF. The CDR3, as DNA: TGTGCCAGCGGGGTTTGGGGACTAGGGTCTAGCACAGATACGCAGTATTTT.

The chain carries TRBV7-2 and TRBJ1-2; TRBD1 might be the D (6 bases). There are 15 residues in the CDR3. Germline lookup yields CDR1 SGHTA and CDR2 FQGNSA. Trimming cost V 6 bases and J 1 base, with 15 bases left between them. CDR3 sequence: CASRVRQAVNYGYTF. As DNA, the CDR3 is TGTGCCAGCAGAGTCCGACAGGCCGTTAACTATGGCTACACCTTC.

The CDR3 sequence: CASTPNRGQGEQYF. DNA for the CDR3: TGTGCCAGCACTCCAAACAGGGGGCAGGGCGAGCAGTACTTC. The chain uses TRBV28 and TRBJ2-7; 9 nucleotides agree with TRBD1. This CDR3 is built from 14 residues. CDR1 and CDR2 from the germline V gene are MDHEN and SYDVKM. The ends lost 7 bases at V and 6 bases at J; junction bases unmatched: 10. Full variable domain (outside the CDR3, taken from reference TRBV28 and TRBJ2-7): DVKVTQSSRYLVKRTGEKVFLECVQDMDHENMFWYRQDPGLGLRLIYFSYDVKMKEKGDIPEGYSVSREKKERFSLILESASTNQTSMYLCASTPNRGQGEQYFGPGTRLTVT.

J is TRBJ2-1 and V is TRBV20-1; perhaps TRBD2 as D (5 bases). The CDR3 has 11 amino acids. V dropped 6 bases and J dropped 8 bases, with 11 bases sitting between them. Germline values: CDR1 DFQATT, CDR2 SNEGSKA (reference sequence). The CDR3 DNA is TGCAGTGCCCCGGACTTCTATGAGCAGTTCTTC. Amino acid sequence: CSAPDFYEQFF.